The 32 T cell receptor beta chains listed next were all sequenced from one sample in a study of metastatic and nonmetastatic thyroid tumors. Using MiXCR, TCRdb reanalyzed the PCR reads. The table shows roughly 20,000 clones, with less than 35% occurring only once. Each patient went into thyroid surgery without having received any treatment. Sample: blood. The receptors originated from a female donor with papillary thyroid cancer or a benign thyroid nodule (not recorded which). Some clones in this sample may be carry-over from other donors' samples.

By share of the sample, this clone is medium-sized. This sequence joins TRBV20-1 and TRBJ2-3, with unresolved D. The CDR3 covers 13 residues. Germline-derived CDR1 and CDR2 are DFQATT and SNEGSKA (reference sequence). Trimming removed 6 bases at V and 2 bases at J, with 12 bases between. CDR3 residues: CSARKPTTDTQYF. The CDR3 DNA is TGCAGTGCCCGCAAACCCACCACAGATACGCAGTATTTT.

The genes are TRBV20-1 and TRBJ1-1; 7 bases fit TRBD1. The CDR3 covers 13 residues. The J segment lost 8 bases and the V segment lost 0 bases, leaving 6 bases of the junction unmatched. Germline loops: CDR1 DFQATT, CDR2 SNEGSKA (reference sequence). The CDR3 DNA reads as TGCAGTGCTAGAGATCTGGGGACAGCAGAAGCTTTCTTT. Translated: CSARDLGTAEAFF.

This clone occurred many times. V is TRBV4-1 and J is TRBJ2-1, with 11 positions matching TRBD2. V was clipped by 1 base and J by 6 bases; unmatched bases: 8. The CDR3 runs 17 residues. Germline CDR1 MGHRA, CDR2 YSYEKL. The CDR3 spells CASSQGLGLAGGNEQFF. The CDR3 nucleotides are TGCGCCAGCAGCCAAGGCCTCGGGCTAGCGGGGGGCAATGAGCAGTTCTTC.

By its share, this clone is medium-sized. This rearrangement joins TRBV6-1 to TRBJ2-7; 8 bases are shared with TRBD2. Germline CDR1 and CDR2: MNHNS and SASEGT. The CDR3 extends over 13 amino acids. V shed 3 bases, J shed 2 bases, and the junction held 0 bases outside the gene matches. The CDR3, as DNA: TGTGCCAGCAGTGAGCGGGAGGCCTACGAGCAGTACTTC. It translates to CASSEREAYEQYF.

This clone came up many times. The genes are TRBV5-1 and TRBJ2-3; D call uncertain. CDR3 length: 14 amino acids. Germline V gene data show CDR1 as SGHRS and CDR2 as YFSETQ. Trimming shortened V by 1 base and J by 2 bases, and 8 bases separated the two germline ends. Written as DNA, the CDR3 is TGCGCCAGCAGCTTGCAGTTCTCCACAGATACGCAGTATTTT. It specifies CASSLQFSTDTQYF.

The chain combines TRBV30 with TRBJ2-7, with D possibly matching TRBD1 (6 bases). Germline V CDR1 and CDR2: GTSNPN, SVGIG (reference sequence). The CDR3 totals 15 residues. Trimming pared 7 bases from V and 3 bases from J, leaving 22 bases between. The CDR3 protein is CAFLSRQERLYEQYF. In nucleotides, the CDR3 is TGTGCCTTCCTAAGCCGACAGGAACGGCTCTACGAGCAGTACTTC.

This chain uses TRBV29-1 with TRBJ1-1; no clear D gene. Germline CDR1 SQVTM, CDR2 ANQGSEA. The CDR3 length is 13 residues. The ends were cut back, 6 bases at V and 1 base at J, with 12 bases in the middle. The CDR3 reads CSVINQKNTEAFF. Written as DNA, the CDR3 is TGCAGCGTCATAAACCAAAAGAACACTGAAGCTTTCTTT.

This clone is labeled medium-sized. V usage is TRBV6-1 and J usage is TRBJ2-1, with D perhaps being TRBD1 or TRBD2 (6 bases each). The germline V gene has CDR1 MNHNS and CDR2 SASEGT. This CDR3 is built from 17 residues. Trimming cost V 4 bases and J 5 bases, with 21 bases left between them. Here the CDR3 DNA reads TGTGCCAGCAGTGCCCCGGGGGCGCAGGGCAGGGACAATGAGCAGTTCTTC. It codes for CASSAPGAQGRDNEQFF.

This clone counts as medium-sized (0.01 to 0.1%). V is TRBV5-1 and J is TRBJ1-3; 10 bases match TRBD1. The CDR3 runs 18 residues. In germline, CDR1 is SGHRS, CDR2 YFSETQ. Trimming took 3 bases from V and 0 from J; bases not matched to a gene: 9. The CDR3 region has the DNA TGCGCCAGCAGCTCCGGGACAGGGGACTTCTACTCTGGAAACACCATATATTTT. Translated: CASSSGTGDFYSGNTIYF.

This clone is judged medium-sized. This rearrangement joins TRBV20-1 to TRBJ2-1, with D perhaps given as TRBD1 or TRBD2 (6 bases each). Germline-derived CDR1 and CDR2 are DFQATT and SNEGSKA (reference sequence). The CDR3 loop spans 15 amino acids. V dropped 6 bases and J dropped 4 bases, with 19 bases sitting between them. Here the CDR3 reads CSAKTPGARYNEQFF. The CDR3 nucleotides read TGCAGTGCAAAAACCCCGGGGGCCCGATACAATGAGCAGTTCTTC.

By share, this clone ranks as medium-sized. The genes are TRBV30 and TRBJ2-7; D call uncertain. Germline values: CDR1 GTSNPN, CDR2 SVGIG (reference sequence). CDR3 length: 12 residues. Trimming took 4 bases from V and 0 from J, leaving 7 bases between them. The CDR3 sequence: CAWTGNSYEQYF. CDR3 sequence (DNA): TGTGCCTGGACAGGAAACTCCTACGAGCAGTACTTC.

This chain connects TRBV30 to TRBJ2-3; 9 positions agree with TRBD2. The CDR3 extends over 16 amino acids. V was pared by 5 bases and J by 2 bases, with 11 bases of the junction left unmatched. Germline-derived CDR1 and CDR2 are GTSNPN and SVGIG (reference sequence). The DNA for the CDR3 is TGTGCCTGGCAGACCTTTAGCGGGAGACACACAGATACGCAGTATTTT. Its translation is CAWQTFSGRHTDTQYF.

In its sample, this clone was seen many times. V is TRBV2 and J is TRBJ1-4; a possible D gene is TRBD1 (6 bases). The CDR3 has 16 residues. Per germline, CDR1 SNHLY and CDR2 FYNNEI. The ends were cut back, 6 bases at V and 6 bases at J, with 20 bases in the middle. The CDR3 here is CASSPRRARGDEKLFF. CDR3 DNA: TGTGCCAGCAGCCCCCGAAGGGCCAGGGGCGATGAAAAACTGTTTTTT.

This clone was recorded many times. The chain is built from TRBV6-1 and TRBJ2-3; D is uncertain. V lost 2 bases to trimming and J lost 1 base, with 7 bases between them. The CDR3 covers 14 residues. Germline CDR1 is MNHNS and CDR2 is SASEGT. CDR3 amino acids: CASSETYRTDTQYF. The CDR3 region has the DNA TGTGCCAGCAGTGAAACGTACCGCACAGATACGCAGTATTTT.

This clone was found many times. This chain uses TRBV2 with TRBJ1-4; TRBD1 agrees at 9 bases. This CDR3 has 14 residues. V shed 4 bases, J shed 10 bases, and the junction held 7 bases outside the gene matches. Germline lookup yields CDR1 SNHLY and CDR2 FYNNEI. The CDR3 sequence: CASSAGQGFGKLFF. The CDR3, as DNA: TGTGCCAGCAGTGCGGGACAGGGTTTTGGAAAACTGTTTTTT.

This clone was observed a handful of times. The chain employs TRBV28 and TRBJ2-1, with TRBD2 matching over 9 bases. The CDR3 covers 15 residues. V lost 2 bases and J lost 7; bases outside the gene matches: 6. Germline values: CDR1 MDHEN, CDR2 SYDVKM. CDR3: CASSLAGGRGNEQFF. CDR3 sequence (DNA): TGTGCCAGCAGTTTAGCGGGAGGGCGGGGGAATGAGCAGTTCTTC. Full variable domain (rest looked up from reference TRBV28 and TRBJ2-1): DVKVTQSSRYLVKRTGEKVFLECVQDMDHENMFWYRQDPGLGLRLIYFSYDVKMKEKGDIPEGYSVSREKKERFSLILESASTNQTSMYLCASSLAGGRGNEQFFGPGTRLTVL.

Sample share makes this clone medium-sized. This chain joins TRBV3-1 and TRBJ2-1; TRBD2 is a possible D gene (5 bases). Trimming took 0 bases from V and 3 from J, leaving 6 bases between them. This CDR3 comprises 14 residues. Per germline, CDR1 LGHDT and CDR2 YNNKEL (reference sequence). Written as DNA, the CDR3 is TGTGCCAGCAGCCAAGATCGGGACTACAATGAGCAGTTCTTC. Translation gives CASSQDRDYNEQFF.

A word on this clone: Since the CDR3 does not end with the conserved phenylalanine or tryptophan, this likely comes from a read error. The gene calls are TRBV12-3 or TRBV12-4 and TRBJ2-7, with D unresolved. The end of the DNA fits TRBJ2-1 better, so the J call may be wrong. The CDR3 sequence is 14 residues long. As DNA, the CDR3 is TGTGCCTGCAGTTCCTATGCGGTAAGAGGCGAGCAGTTCTTG. It specifies CACSSYAVRGEQFL.

This clone qualifies as medium-sized. The V and J genes are TRBV20-1 and TRBJ1-3, with 7 bases lining up with TRBD1. The germline CDR1 and CDR2 sequences are DFQATT and SNEGSKA (reference sequence). This CDR3 region has 15 residues. V shed 5 bases, J shed 0 bases, and the junction held 7 bases outside the gene matches. The CDR3 coding sequence is TGCAGTGCTCCTGACAGGGCCTACTCTGGAAACACCATATATTTT. It specifies CSAPDRAYSGNTIYF.

This clone was observed at least ten times. The V gene is TRBV3-1, the J gene TRBJ2-1, with TRBD1 matching 8 bases. CDR1 LGHDT and CDR2 YNNKEL come from the germline V gene (reference sequence). V trimming: 3 bases; J trimming: 3 bases; junction bases outside the gene matches: 7. The CDR3 sequence is 16 residues long. The CDR3 nucleotides read TGTGCCAGCAGCCACGAAGCCGGGACAGGCTACAATGAGCAGTTCTTC. Translating gives CASSHEAGTGYNEQFF.

In its sample, this clone ranks as medium-sized. V usage is TRBV27 and J usage is TRBJ2-3; possibly TRBD1 or TRBD2 for D (5 bases each). Trimming cost V 6 bases and J 6 bases, with 16 bases left between them. Germline values: CDR1 MNHEY, CDR2 SMNVEV (reference sequence). The CDR3 sequence is 14 residues long. The DNA for the CDR3 is TGTGCCAGCAGGGGCCCCGGGGACGGGGATACGCAGTATTTT. Protein product: CASRGPGDGDTQYF.

This clone was seen at least ten times. The CDR3 sequence: CASSPDRVSDTQYF. The CDR3 region has the DNA TGTGCCAGCAGTCCTGACAGGGTTTCAGATACGCAGTATTTT. This chain links TRBV6-1 with TRBJ2-3, with 7 bases fitting TRBD1. The CDR3 length is 14 residues. CDR1 is MNHNS, CDR2 SASEGT, per germline. J gave up 4 bases and V 5 bases, and 6 bases lay outside the gene matches.

The chain has TRBV6-1 and TRBJ2-7; TRBD2 aligns across 15 bases. Germline CDR1 is MNHNS and CDR2 is SASEGT. This CDR3 contains 14 residues. The junction had 4 bases not matched to a gene; V was cut back by 6 bases and J by 7 bases. The CDR3 DNA sequence: TGTGCCAGCAGCCCCGGACTAGCGGGGGGGGAGCAGTACTTC. It specifies CASSPGLAGGEQYF.

Concerning this clone itself: At one end the junction does not follow the germline gene, possibly because of a read error. This sequence joins TRBV7-7 and TRBJ2-3; TRBD2 might be the D (5 bases). Germline V CDR1 and CDR2: SSHAT, FNYEAQ (reference sequence). There are 14 residues in the CDR3. CDR3 nucleotides: TGTGCGAGCAGATTACTAGGCCGCACAGATACGCAGTATTTT. Translating it yields CASRLLGRTDTQYF.

In this sample, this clone turned up many times. The chain joins TRBV14 to TRBJ2-1; 10 positions match TRBD2. The CDR3 loop spans 17 amino acids. The V gene end was trimmed by 4 bases and the J gene end by 8 bases; junction bases not matched to a gene: 14. Per germline, CDR1 SGHDN and CDR2 FVKESK. The CDR3, as DNA: TGTGCCAGCAGCCCCGGGATGGGAGCGGGAGGGTACGATGAGCAGTTCTTC. As protein: CASSPGMGAGGYDEQFF. The full variable domain, rest sourced from reference TRBV14 and TRBJ2-1, is EAGVTQFPSHSVIEKGQTVTLRCDPISGHDNLYWYRRVMGKEIKFLLHFVKESKQDESGMPNNRFLAERTGGTYSTLKVQPAELEDSGVYFCASSPGMGAGGYDEQFFGPGTRLTVL.

This clone was picked up one time. The V gene is TRBV5-6, the J gene TRBJ2-1; 13 bases line up with TRBD2. The CDR3 runs 15 residues. Germline values: CDR1 SGHDT, CDR2 YYEEEE. The ends lost 4 bases at V and 7 bases at J; junction bases unmatched: 5. CDR3 DNA sequence: TGTGCCAGCAGCCTTGGACTAGCGGGGGTGAATGAGCAGTTCTTC. Amino acids: CASSLGLAGVNEQFF.

On this clone itself: At one end, the junction sequence differs from germline, possibly due to a read error. CDR3 sequence reads: CGSSYASGEQYF. Written as DNA, the CDR3 is TGCGGCAGCAGCTATGCTAGCGGCGAGCAGTACTTC. The chain employs TRBV5-1 and TRBJ2-7, with 7 nucleotides matching TRBD2. CDR1 is SGHRS and CDR2 is YFSETQ in the germline V gene. The CDR3 totals 12 residues.

The chain couples TRBV20-1 to TRBJ2-1, with 7 bases identical to TRBD2. Germline V gene lookup returns CDR1 DFQATT and CDR2 SNEGSKA (reference sequence). V was pared by 3 bases and J by 2 bases, with 10 bases of the junction left unmatched. The CDR3 is 16 amino acids. In nucleotides, the CDR3 is TGCAGTGCTAGTTCGATGACGGCGGGGGCCTACAATGAGCAGTTCTTC. Translated: CSASSMTAGAYNEQFF.

This clone was counted at least ten times. The V gene is TRBV5-1, the J gene TRBJ1-1; D unresolved. CDR3 length: 13 residues. CDR1 SGHRS and CDR2 YFSETQ come from the germline V gene. V was pared by 4 bases and J by 4 bases, with 11 bases between. The CDR3 bases are TGCGCCAGCAGCCTTGAACTTGTCACTGAAGCTTTCTTT. It encodes CASSLELVTEAFF. The whole variable domain, filled in from reference TRBV5-1 and TRBJ1-1, reads KAGVTQTPRYLIKTRGQQVTLSCSPISGHRSVSWYQQTPGQGLQFLFEYFSETQRNKGNFPGRFSGRQFSNSRSEMNVSTLELGDSALYLCASSLELVTEAFFGQGTRLTVV.

By share, this clone counts as medium-sized. The chain couples TRBV20-1 to TRBJ1-1, with unresolved D. V dropped 6 bases and J dropped 1 base, with 9 bases sitting between them. Germline CDR1 is DFQATT and CDR2 is SNEGSKA (reference sequence). The CDR3 has 12 amino acids. In DNA form, the CDR3 reads TGCAGTGCCAACAGACAGAACACTGAAGCTTTCTTT. It is translated as CSANRQNTEAFF.

By sample share, this clone is medium-sized. V gene TRBV12-3 or TRBV12-4 combines with J gene TRBJ2-2, with D hard to call. There are 13 residues in the CDR3. V shed 5 bases and J shed 6 bases, with 10 bases lying between them. This chain's CDR3 is CASSRSAPGELFF. CDR3 coding DNA: TGTGCCAGCAGTCGTTCTGCTCCCGGGGAGCTGTTTTTT.

In this sample, this clone turned up a few times. The V and J genes are TRBV7-9 and TRBJ1-2; D gene ambiguous. This CDR3 comprises 13 residues. Per germline, CDR1 SEHNR and CDR2 FQNEAQ (reference sequence). Trimming took off 5 bases at V and 4 bases at J, with 11 bases between the two ends. The DNA for the CDR3 is TGTGCCAGCAGCCCCCCAACCGGCTATGGCTACACCTTC. Its protein is CASSPPTGYGYTF.